This paragraph reports one T cell receptor (beta chain). Its antigen is still unknown. TCRdb passed the 5' RACE reads through MiXCR, listing each CDR3 protein once. In the table there are about 340,000 distinct CDR3 sequences, under 15% of which are singletons. These data come from a study of CD8 T cells in ankylosing spondylitis. Points from the study as a whole: It was reported that disease-linked clones were significantly enriched in matched ankylosing spondylitis synovial fluid.

The receptor was isolated from a male donor with ankylosing spondylitis or in good health (not recorded which). What was sequenced was blood, either unsorted or a sorted T cell fraction (not recorded which).

The CDR3 protein is CASSQEEGDQYNSPLHF. The CDR3 nucleotides are TGTGCCAGCAGCCAAGAAGAGGGCGACCAATATAATTCACCCCTCCACTTT. The V call is TRBV3-1, the J call TRBJ1-6; D is unresolved. Per germline, CDR1 LGHDT and CDR2 YNNKEL (reference sequence). The CDR3 is 17 residues long. Trimming left V 0 bases short and J 4 bases short, with 13 bases between. Based on the CDR3 plus reference TRBV3-1 and TRBJ1-6, the full variable domain is DTAVSQTPKYLVTQMGNDKSIKCEQNLGHDTMYWYKQDSKKFLKIMFSYNNKELIINETVPNRFSPKSPDKAHLNLHINSLELGDSAVYFCASSQEEGDQYNSPLHFGNGTRLTVT.